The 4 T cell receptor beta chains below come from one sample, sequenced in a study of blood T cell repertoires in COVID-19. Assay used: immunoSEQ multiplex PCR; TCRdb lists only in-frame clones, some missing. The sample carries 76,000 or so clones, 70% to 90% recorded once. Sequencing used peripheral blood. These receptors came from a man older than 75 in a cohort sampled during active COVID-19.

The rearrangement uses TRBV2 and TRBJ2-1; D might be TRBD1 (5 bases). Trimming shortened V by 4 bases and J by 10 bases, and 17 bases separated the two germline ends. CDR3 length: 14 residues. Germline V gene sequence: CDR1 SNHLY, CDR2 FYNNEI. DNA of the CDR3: TGTGCCAGCAGTGCCTTAGGGGCCTCGGTGGAGCAGTTCTTC. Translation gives CASSALGASVEQFF.

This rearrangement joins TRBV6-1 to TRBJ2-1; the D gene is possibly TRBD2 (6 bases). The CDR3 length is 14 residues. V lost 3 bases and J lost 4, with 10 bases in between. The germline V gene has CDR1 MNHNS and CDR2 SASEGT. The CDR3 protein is CASSDSGRYNEQFF. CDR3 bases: TGTGCCAGCAGTGACTCGGGGAGGTACAATGAGCAGTTCTTC.

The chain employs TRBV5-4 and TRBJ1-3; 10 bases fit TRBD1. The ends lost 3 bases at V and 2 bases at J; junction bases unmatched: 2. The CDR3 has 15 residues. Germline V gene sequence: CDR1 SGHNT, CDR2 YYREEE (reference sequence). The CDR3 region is CASSSGTGAGNTIYF. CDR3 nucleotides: TGTGCCAGCAGCTCAGGGACAGGGGCTGGAAACACCATATATTTT.

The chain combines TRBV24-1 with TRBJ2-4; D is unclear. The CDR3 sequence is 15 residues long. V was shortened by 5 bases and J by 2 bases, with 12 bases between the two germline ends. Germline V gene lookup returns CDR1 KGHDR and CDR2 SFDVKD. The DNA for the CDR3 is TGTGCCACCAGTGGTCAGAAGATACCCAAAAACATTCAGTACTTC. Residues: CATSGQKIPKNIQYF.